This TCR beta chain was captured by sequencing in a study of beta chain features in type 1 diabetes. Study-wide results and caveats: Among patients with Type 1 diabetes, TCRB CDR3s were moderately but significantly shorter in every one of the four CD4+ subsets. Whether TCRB rearrangement is influenced by HLA type went unresolved here.

The CDR3 consists of 14 residues. Germline assignment: CDR1 SGHVS and CDR2 FQNEAQ. V was pared by 8 bases and J by 7 bases, with 20 bases between. The sample holds a few counts of this clone. Antigen unknown. Every participating donor gave one draw, a heparinised blood sample averaging roughly 100 mL. What was sequenced were expressed TCRB transcripts, since all of the isolated RNA had been reverse transcribed. Clones were sequenced by immunoSEQ multiplex PCR, and TCRdb holds only the in-frame ones, with some missing. Of more than 140,000 clones in the sample, 9.7% are singletons; the top ten hold nearly 0.65%.

The sequence came from a woman aged 40 to 50 in good health. The chain recombines TRBV7-8 with TRBJ1-2; D is perhaps TRBD1 (5 bases). The specimen was central memory CD4+ T cells from blood. In nucleotides, the CDR3 is TGTGCCAGCGCAACCTCAAGTTCGGGGGTTGGCTACACCTTC. Protein product: CASATSSSGVGYTF.